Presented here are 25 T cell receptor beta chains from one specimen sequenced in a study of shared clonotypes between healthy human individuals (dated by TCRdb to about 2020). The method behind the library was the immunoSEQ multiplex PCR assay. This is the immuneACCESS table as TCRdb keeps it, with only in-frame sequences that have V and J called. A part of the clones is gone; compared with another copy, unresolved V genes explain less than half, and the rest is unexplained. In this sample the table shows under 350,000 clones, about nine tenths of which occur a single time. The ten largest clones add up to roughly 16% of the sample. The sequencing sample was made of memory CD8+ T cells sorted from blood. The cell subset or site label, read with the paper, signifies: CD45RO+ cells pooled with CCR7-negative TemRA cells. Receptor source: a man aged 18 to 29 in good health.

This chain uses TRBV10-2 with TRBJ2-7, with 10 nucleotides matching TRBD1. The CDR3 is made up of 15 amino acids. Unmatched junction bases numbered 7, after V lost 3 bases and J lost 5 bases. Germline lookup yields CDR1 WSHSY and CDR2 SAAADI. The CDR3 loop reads CASSEMGTGVDEQYF. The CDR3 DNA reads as TGCGCCAGCAGTGAAATGGGGACAGGGGTCGACGAGCAGTACTTC.

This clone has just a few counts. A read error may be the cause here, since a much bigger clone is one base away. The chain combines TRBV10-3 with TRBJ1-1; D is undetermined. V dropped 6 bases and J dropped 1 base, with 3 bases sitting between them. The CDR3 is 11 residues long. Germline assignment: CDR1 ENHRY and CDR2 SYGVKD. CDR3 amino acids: CAIRANTEAFF. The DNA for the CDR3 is TGTGCCATCAGGGCGAACACTGAAGCTTTCTTT.

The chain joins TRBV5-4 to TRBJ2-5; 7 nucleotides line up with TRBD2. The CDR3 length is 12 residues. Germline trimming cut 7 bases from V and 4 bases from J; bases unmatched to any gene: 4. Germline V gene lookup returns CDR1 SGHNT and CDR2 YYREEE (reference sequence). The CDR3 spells CASSSGVETQYF. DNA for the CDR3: TGTGCCAGCTCTAGCGGAGTAGAGACCCAGTACTTC. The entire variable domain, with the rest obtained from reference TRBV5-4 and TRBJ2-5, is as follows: ETGVTQSPTHLIKTRGQQVTLRCSSQSGHNTVSWYQQALGQGPQFIFQYYREEENGRGNFPPRFSGLQFPNYSSELNVNALELDDSALYLCASSSGVETQYFGPGTRLLVL.

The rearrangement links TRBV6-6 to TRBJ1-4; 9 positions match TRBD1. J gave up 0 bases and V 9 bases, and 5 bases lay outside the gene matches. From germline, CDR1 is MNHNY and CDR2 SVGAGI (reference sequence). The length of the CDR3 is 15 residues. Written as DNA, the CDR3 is TGTGCCAGTTGGACAGGGGACGCAACTAATGAAAAACTGTTTTTT. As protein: CASWTGDATNEKLFF.

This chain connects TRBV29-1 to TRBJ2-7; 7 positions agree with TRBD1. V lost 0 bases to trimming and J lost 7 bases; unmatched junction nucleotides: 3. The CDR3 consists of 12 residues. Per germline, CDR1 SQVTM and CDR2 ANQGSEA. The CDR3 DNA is TGCAGCGTTGAAGAGAGGACAGGAGAGCAGTACTTC. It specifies CSVEERTGEQYF.

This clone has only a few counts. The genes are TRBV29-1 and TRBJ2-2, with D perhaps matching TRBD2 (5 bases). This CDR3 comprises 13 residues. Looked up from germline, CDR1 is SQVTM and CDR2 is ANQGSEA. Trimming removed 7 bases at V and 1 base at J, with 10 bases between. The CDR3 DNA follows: TGCAGCGGCCGAGGGATGAACACCGGGGAGCTGTTTTTT. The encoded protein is CSGRGMNTGELFF.

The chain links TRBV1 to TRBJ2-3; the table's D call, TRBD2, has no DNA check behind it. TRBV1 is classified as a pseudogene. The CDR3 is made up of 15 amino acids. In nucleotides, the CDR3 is TGCACCAGCAGCGAAGACAAAGACTTCACAGATACGCAGTATTTT. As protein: CTSSEDKDFTDTQYF.

Here the CDR3 DNA reads TGTGCCAGCAGCTCCAGGGAGTTCCAGTACTTC. Translating gives CASSSREFQYF. This sequence joins TRBV7-9 and TRBJ2-5; D might be TRBD1 or TRBD2, each matching 5 bases. This CDR3 spans 11 amino acids. Trimming took 4 bases from V and 10 from J, leaving 10 bases between them. Germline-derived CDR1 and CDR2 are SEHNR and FQNEAQ (reference sequence).

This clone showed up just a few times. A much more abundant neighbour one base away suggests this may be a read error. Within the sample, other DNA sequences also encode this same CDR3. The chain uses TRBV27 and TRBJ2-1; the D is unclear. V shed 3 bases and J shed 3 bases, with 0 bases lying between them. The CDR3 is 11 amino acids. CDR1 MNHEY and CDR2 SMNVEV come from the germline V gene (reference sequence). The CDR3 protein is CASSFYNEQFF. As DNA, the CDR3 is TGTGCCAGCAGTTTCTACAATGAGCAGTTCTTC.

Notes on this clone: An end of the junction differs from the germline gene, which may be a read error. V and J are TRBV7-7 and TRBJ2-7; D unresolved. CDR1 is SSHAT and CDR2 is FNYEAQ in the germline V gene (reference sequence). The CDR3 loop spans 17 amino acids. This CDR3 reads CASSLGPLWLPLHEQYF. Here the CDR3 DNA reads TGTGCTAGCAGCTTAGGGCCCCTCTGGCTTCCCCTACACGAGCAGTACTTC.

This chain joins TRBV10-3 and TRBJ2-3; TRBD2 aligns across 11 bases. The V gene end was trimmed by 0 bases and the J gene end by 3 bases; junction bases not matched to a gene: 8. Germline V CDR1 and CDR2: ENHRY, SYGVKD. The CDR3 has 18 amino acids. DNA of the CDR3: TGTGCCATCAGTGAGTCGATAGGGACTAGCGGAATAACAGATACGCAGTATTTT. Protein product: CAISESIGTSGITDTQYF.

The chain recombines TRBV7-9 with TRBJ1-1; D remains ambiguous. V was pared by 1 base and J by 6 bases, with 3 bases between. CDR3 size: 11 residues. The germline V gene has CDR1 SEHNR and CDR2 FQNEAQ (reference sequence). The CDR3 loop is CASSLEPEAFF. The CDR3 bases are TGTGCCAGCAGCTTAGAGCCTGAAGCTTTCTTT.

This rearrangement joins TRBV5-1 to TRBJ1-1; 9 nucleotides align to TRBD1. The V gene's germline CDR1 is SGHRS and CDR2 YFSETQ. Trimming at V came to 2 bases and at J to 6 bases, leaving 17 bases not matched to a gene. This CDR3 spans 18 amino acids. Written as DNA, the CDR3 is TGCGCCAGCAGCTTTGTTCTGGAGGGACAGGGACCATATGCTGAAGCTTTCTTT. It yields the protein CASSFVLEGQGPYAEAFF.

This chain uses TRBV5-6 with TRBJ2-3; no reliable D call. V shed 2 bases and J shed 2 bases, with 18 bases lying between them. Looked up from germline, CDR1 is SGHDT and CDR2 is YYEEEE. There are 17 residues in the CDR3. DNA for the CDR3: TGTGCCAGCAGCTTCGCGCTGACTGCCAGCCCCACAGATACGCAGTATTTT. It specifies CASSFALTASPTDTQYF.

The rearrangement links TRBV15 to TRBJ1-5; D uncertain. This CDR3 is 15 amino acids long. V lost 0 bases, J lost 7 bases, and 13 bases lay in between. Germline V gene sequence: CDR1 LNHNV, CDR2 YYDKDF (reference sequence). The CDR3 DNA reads TGTGCCACCAGCAGAGATCGAGGGAAAGTACAGCCCCAGCATTTT. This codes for CATSRDRGKVQPQHF.

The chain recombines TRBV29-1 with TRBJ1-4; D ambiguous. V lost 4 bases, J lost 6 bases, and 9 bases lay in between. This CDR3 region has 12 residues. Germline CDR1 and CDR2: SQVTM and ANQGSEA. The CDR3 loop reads CSVVWEDEKLFF. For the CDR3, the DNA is TGCAGCGTTGTCTGGGAGGATGAAAAACTGTTTTTT.

The CDR3 DNA reads TGCGCCAGCAGCTTGGAGGGGAGGGACACTGAAGCTTTCTTT. Translating gives CASSLEGRDTEAFF. J is TRBJ1-1 and V is TRBV5-1; a weak D match, TRBD1 (5 bases). Germline CDR1 is SGHRS and CDR2 is YFSETQ. CDR3 length: 14 residues. The V end lost 0 bases, the J end lost 3 bases, and 9 bases lay between the germline ends.

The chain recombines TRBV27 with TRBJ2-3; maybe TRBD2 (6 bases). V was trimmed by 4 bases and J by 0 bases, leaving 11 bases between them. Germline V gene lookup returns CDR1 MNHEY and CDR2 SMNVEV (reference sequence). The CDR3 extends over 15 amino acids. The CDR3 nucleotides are TGTGCCAGCAGTTCCGTAGCGGCTAGCACAGATACGCAGTATTTT. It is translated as CASSSVAASTDTQYF.

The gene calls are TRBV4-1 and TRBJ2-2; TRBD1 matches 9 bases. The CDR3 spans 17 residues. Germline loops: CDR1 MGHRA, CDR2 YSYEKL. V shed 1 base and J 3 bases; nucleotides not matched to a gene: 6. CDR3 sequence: CASSQGGQGWDTGELFF. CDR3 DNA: TGCGCCAGCAGCCAAGGGGGACAGGGCTGGGACACCGGGGAGCTGTTTTTT.

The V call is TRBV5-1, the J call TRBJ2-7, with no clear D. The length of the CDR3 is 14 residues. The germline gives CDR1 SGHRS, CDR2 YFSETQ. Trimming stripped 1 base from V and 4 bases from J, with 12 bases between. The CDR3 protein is CASSLWGGFYEQYF. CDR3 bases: TGCGCCAGCAGCTTGTGGGGTGGGTTTTACGAGCAGTACTTC.

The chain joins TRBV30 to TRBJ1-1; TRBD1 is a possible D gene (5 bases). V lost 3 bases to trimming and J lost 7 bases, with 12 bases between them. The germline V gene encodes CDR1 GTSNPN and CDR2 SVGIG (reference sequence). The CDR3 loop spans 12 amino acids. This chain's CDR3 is CAWSAGTVEAFF. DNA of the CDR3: TGTGCCTGGAGCGCCGGGACGGTTGAAGCTTTCTTT.

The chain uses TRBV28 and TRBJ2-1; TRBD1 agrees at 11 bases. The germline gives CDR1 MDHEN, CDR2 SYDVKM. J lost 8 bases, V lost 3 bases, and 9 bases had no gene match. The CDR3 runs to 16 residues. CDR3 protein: CASSFTDRGRPDEQFF. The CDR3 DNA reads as TGTGCCAGCAGTTTTACGGACAGGGGGCGTCCGGATGAGCAGTTCTTC.

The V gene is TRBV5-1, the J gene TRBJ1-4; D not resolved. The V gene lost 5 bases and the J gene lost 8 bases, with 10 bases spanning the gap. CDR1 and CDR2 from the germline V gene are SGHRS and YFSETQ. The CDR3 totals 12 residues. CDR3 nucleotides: TGCGCCAGCAGGAGGGATAACGAAAAACTGTTTTTT. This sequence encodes CASRRDNEKLFF.

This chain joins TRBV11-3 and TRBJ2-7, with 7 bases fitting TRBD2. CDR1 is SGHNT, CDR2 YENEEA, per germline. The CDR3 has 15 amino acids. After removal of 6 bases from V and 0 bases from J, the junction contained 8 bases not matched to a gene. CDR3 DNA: TGTGCCAGCAGAAGGAGGGAGGGGAGCTCCTACGAGCAGTACTTC. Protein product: CASRRREGSSYEQYF.

The CDR3 protein is CASSETSSGNTIYF. The CDR3 coding sequence is TGTGCCAGCAGTGAGACATCTTCTGGAAACACCATATATTTT. This chain links TRBV2 with TRBJ1-3; D remains ambiguous. Germline V gives CDR1 SNHLY, CDR2 FYNNEI. The CDR3 totals 14 residues. V was trimmed by 3 bases and J by 1 base, leaving 7 bases between them.